This T cell receptor beta chain was captured by sequencing in a study of blood T cell repertoires in COVID-19. For the study at large: COVID-19 samples from acute and convalescent phases originated in the United States, Italy and Spain. T cells, B-cell-depleted T cells, or PBMCs supplied cDNA or gDNA.

In the source study's methods: Amplified reference gene primers provided the basis for estimating nucleated cell counts. Generated by immunoSEQ multiplex PCR, the TCRdb table keeps only in-frame clones and is missing some. For V, J and clone size, that table is used; D and trimming come from the DNA. This table has roughly 190,000 clones, roughly 76% appearing once. The CDR3 is made up of 13 amino acids. Trimming removed 2 bases at V and 0 bases at J, with 3 bases between. Germline lookup yields CDR1 LNHNV and CDR2 YYDKDF (reference sequence). Only a few counts were recorded for this clone. The same CDR3 also results from other DNA sequences found in this sample. Seattle enrolled patients during active infection and tracked them longitudinally.

This receptor was obtained from a woman between 40 and 55 years old with COVID-19, enrolled during active disease. This sequence joins TRBV15 and TRBJ2-3; D unclear. Sequencing used peripheral blood. The CDR3 sequence: CATSRQSTDTQYF. CDR3 sequence (DNA): TGTGCCACCAGCAGACAAAGCACAGATACGCAGTATTTT.